The next 28 T cell receptor beta chains were all read from a single sample in a study of Tregs in tolerant kidney transplant recipients. TCRdb's copy holds only in-frame clones and misses some; the assay was immunoSEQ multiplex PCR. The profile covers roughly 120,000 clones, with around nine tenths appearing a single time and roughly 0.63% taken by the ten largest. Sequenced material: CD4+ T cells from blood. The receptors shown here come from a human donor in good health.

The genes are TRBV6-1 and TRBJ1-3; D gene unclear. Trimming pared 4 bases from V and 0 bases from J, leaving 7 bases between. CDR3 length: 14 amino acids. Germline V gene data show CDR1 as MNHNS and CDR2 as SASEGT. CDR3 bases: TGTGCCAGCAGTGGCCAAGCCTCTGGAAACACCATATATTTT. Translation: CASSGQASGNTIYF.

The chain recombines TRBV7-8 with TRBJ2-5, with D possibly being TRBD1 or TRBD2 (5 bases each). CDR3 length equals 17 residues. Germline V lookup: CDR1 SGHVS, CDR2 FQNEAQ. Deletions cut 5 bases from V and 5 bases from J, with 24 bases between. CDR3 residues: CASSQLQRPVEGETQYF. For the CDR3, the DNA is TGTGCCAGCAGCCAACTACAGAGACCTGTAGAGGGGGAGACCCAGTACTTC. The full variable domain, rest sourced from reference TRBV7-8 and TRBJ2-5, is GAGVSQSPRYKVAKRGQDVALRCDPISGHVSLFWYQQALGQGPEFLTYFQNEAQLDKSGLPSDRFFAERPEGSVSTLKIQRTQQEDSAVYLCASSQLQRPVEGETQYFGPGTRLLVL.

The chain uses TRBV6-6 and TRBJ2-2, with a weak D call TRBD2 (6 bases). The CDR3 extends over 15 amino acids. Trimming left V 6 bases short and J 1 base short, with 12 bases between. Looked up from germline, CDR1 is MNHNY and CDR2 is SVGAGI (reference sequence). The CDR3 protein is CASSPGLMNTGELFF. The CDR3 DNA follows: TGTGCCAGCAGCCCAGGACTAATGAACACCGGGGAGCTGTTTTTT.

The rearrangement links TRBV6-1 to TRBJ1-2; D unclear. The V end was cut by 2 bases, the J end by 2 bases, with 6 bases between. Germline CDR1 is MNHNS and CDR2 is SASEGT. The length of the CDR3 is 13 residues. The CDR3 spells CASSEHLNYGYTF. As DNA, the CDR3 is TGTGCCAGCAGTGAACATCTCAACTATGGCTACACCTTC.

The J gene is TRBJ2-1, the V gene TRBV2; a possible D gene is TRBD2 (7 bases). The CDR3 contains 15 residues. The V end was cut by 2 bases, the J end by 6 bases, with 14 bases between. Per germline, CDR1 SNHLY and CDR2 FYNNEI. The CDR3 sequence: CASSERGEGPNEQFF. Here the CDR3 DNA reads TGTGCCAGCAGTGAAAGGGGGGAGGGCCCCAATGAGCAGTTCTTC.

This clone was recorded once. The V gene is TRBV27, the J gene TRBJ2-5, with D perhaps matching TRBD2 (6 bases). Germline CDR1 MNHEY, CDR2 SMNVEV (reference sequence). Trimming left V 5 bases short and J 5 bases short, with 18 bases between. CDR3 length: 15 amino acids. CDR3 sequence reads: CASSPGPTGRETQYF. The CDR3 coding sequence is TGTGCCAGCAGTCCAGGGCCAACGGGGAGGGAGACCCAGTACTTC.

The chain uses TRBV18 and TRBJ1-5; no firm D call. In germline, CDR1 is KGHSH, CDR2 LQKENI. The CDR3 consists of 12 residues. Trimming left V 3 bases short and J 6 bases short, with 6 bases between. CDR3 in amino acids: CASSPSGQPQHF. CDR3 sequence (DNA): TGTGCCAGCTCACCTTCCGGTCAGCCCCAGCATTTT.

The chain joins TRBV5-4 to TRBJ2-5; D remains ambiguous. The CDR3 runs 14 residues. The V end was cut by 3 bases, the J end by 3 bases, with 12 bases between. Germline lookup yields CDR1 SGHNT and CDR2 YYREEE (reference sequence). CDR3 DNA: TGTGCCAGCAGCTATCCCGTTGGGGAAGAGACCCAGTACTTC. This translates into CASSYPVGEETQYF.

The gene calls are TRBV19 and TRBJ1-4; TRBD1 aligns across 10 bases. Germline V gene data show CDR1 as LNHDA and CDR2 as SQIVND (reference sequence). CDR3 size: 15 residues. V was pared by 7 bases and J by 8 bases, with 10 bases of the junction left unmatched. CDR3 nucleotides: TGTGCCAGTACCATGAGAGGGACAGGGGTCGAAAAACTGTTTTTT. Encoded protein: CASTMRGTGVEKLFF.

The chain has TRBV6-6 and TRBJ2-7, with TRBD2 identical over 7 bases. Germline trimming cut 7 bases from V and 6 bases from J; bases unmatched to any gene: 12. Germline V gene sequence: CDR1 MNHNY, CDR2 SVGAGI (reference sequence). The CDR3 loop spans 14 amino acids. DNA for the CDR3: TGTGCCAGCAAAGGCCCGGGGGGAAGAGGCGAGCAGTACTTC. Translated: CASKGPGGRGEQYF.

This clone showed up just once. The chain's CDR3 is CASSIVRTGELFF. In DNA, the CDR3 is TGTGCCAGTAGTATAGTGAGAACCGGGGAGCTGTTTTTT. V and J are TRBV19 and TRBJ2-2; unclear D gene. This CDR3 region has 13 residues. Germline CDR1 reads LNHDA; CDR2 reads SQIVND (reference sequence). Trimming shortened V by 1 base and J by 5 bases, and 5 bases separated the two germline ends.

The CDR3 DNA sequence: TGTGCCAGCAGCCGCGGGACGGCTCAACAAGAGACCCAGTACTTC. As protein: CASSRGTAQQETQYF. This chain connects TRBV5-5 to TRBJ2-5; a weak D match, TRBD2 (6 bases). Germline assignment: CDR1 SGHKS and CDR2 YYEKEE (reference sequence). The CDR3 has 15 residues. Trimming cost V 4 bases and J 2 bases, with 15 bases left between them.

This clone is a singleton in its sample. The chain is built from TRBV7-6 and TRBJ1-1; D is unclear. This CDR3 is built from 12 residues. CDR1 and CDR2 (germline): SGHVS, FNYEAQ. V was trimmed by 5 bases and J by 11 bases, leaving 15 bases between them. CDR3 in amino acids: CASSPIEARAFF. The CDR3 region has the DNA TGTGCCAGCAGCCCTATAGAGGCTAGGGCTTTCTTT.

The chain combines TRBV19 with TRBJ1-2; the D is unclear. Germline assignment: CDR1 LNHDA and CDR2 SQIVND (reference sequence). The CDR3 covers 13 residues. V lost 3 bases and J 10 bases, leaving 15 bases between the germline ends. CDR3 loop: CASSILGLQDYTF. The DNA for the CDR3 is TGTGCCAGTAGTATTCTGGGCCTGCAAGACTACACCTTC.

The chain employs TRBV5-1 and TRBJ1-6, with D unresolved. Germline V lookup: CDR1 SGHRS, CDR2 YFSETQ. Trimming left V 0 bases short and J 7 bases short, with 5 bases between. This CDR3 is 13 amino acids long. The CDR3 reads CASSLDGNSPLHF. The DNA for the CDR3 is TGCGCCAGCAGCTTGGACGGGAATTCACCCCTCCACTTT.

Here the CDR3 reads CASRRDMVNSAEQYF. The CDR3 DNA reads as TGTGCCAGCAGGAGAGACATGGTTAATAGTGCCGAGCAGTACTTC. This chain connects TRBV2 to TRBJ2-7; D is uncertain. The CDR3 is 15 residues long. V lost 6 bases to trimming and J lost 6 bases, with 21 bases between them. From germline, CDR1 is SNHLY and CDR2 FYNNEI.

This chain links TRBV4-1 with TRBJ1-6; possibly TRBD1 for D (5 bases). This CDR3 has 13 residues. The germline CDR1 and CDR2 sequences are MGHRA and YSYEKL. The V and J ends lost 6 bases and 6 bases respectively, with 9 bases between them. CDR3 amino acids: CASRRQSNSPLHF. CDR3 nucleotides: TGCGCCAGCAGGCGACAGAGTAATTCACCCCTCCACTTT.

The V and J genes are TRBV30 and TRBJ2-1; 10 bases match TRBD2. The CDR3 runs to 19 residues. J was trimmed by 5 bases and V by 0 bases; bases with no gene match: 16. Germline V gives CDR1 GTSNPN, CDR2 SVGIG (reference sequence). CDR3 in amino acids: CAWSVRPQSGRARNNEQFF. CDR3 bases: TGTGCCTGGAGTGTAAGACCTCAGAGCGGGAGGGCGAGAAACAATGAGCAGTTCTTC.

The V gene is TRBV4-1, the J gene TRBJ2-5, with D perhaps TRBD2 (6 bases). Looked up from germline, CDR1 is MGHRA and CDR2 is YSYEKL. Trimming removed 0 bases at V and 2 bases at J, with 19 bases between. The CDR3 sequence is 18 residues long. The CDR3 coding sequence is TGCGCCAGCAGCCAAGACGGGGGATCTTTGCGGGGACAAGAGACCCAGTACTTC. Encoded protein: CASSQDGGSLRGQETQYF.

The chain employs TRBV29-1 and TRBJ2-5, with D perhaps matching TRBD1 or TRBD2 (6 bases each). V gave up 3 bases and J gave up 5 bases, with 13 bases separating them. Germline V gives CDR1 SQVTM, CDR2 ANQGSEA. The CDR3 has 13 residues. The CDR3 loop reads CSVEIGGAETQYF. CDR3 DNA: TGCAGCGTTGAGATCGGGGGCGCGGAGACCCAGTACTTC.

This rearrangement joins TRBV30 to TRBJ1-4; tentative D call: TRBD1 (5 bases). This CDR3 has 12 amino acids. Germline CDR1 and CDR2: GTSNPN and SVGIG (reference sequence). The V gene lost 8 bases and the J gene lost 7 bases, with 14 bases spanning the gap. This CDR3 is CALSGSGEKLFF. The CDR3 DNA reads TGTGCCCTCTCAGGGTCGGGTGAAAAACTGTTTTTT.

The rearrangement links TRBV6-1 to TRBJ1-1, with D hard to call. Germline values: CDR1 MNHNS, CDR2 SASEGT. V was trimmed by 2 bases and J by 10 bases, leaving 14 bases between them. The CDR3 spans 13 residues. The CDR3 spells CASSETGHEGAFF. The CDR3 bases are TGTGCCAGCAGTGAAACGGGCCACGAGGGAGCTTTCTTT.

The rearrangement joins TRBV30 to TRBJ1-3; TRBD1 matches at 8 bases. The CDR3 length is 13 residues. Germline loops: CDR1 GTSNPN, CDR2 SVGIG (reference sequence). V shed 3 bases and J 2 bases; nucleotides not matched to a gene: 0. This CDR3 is CAWRQGAGNTIYF. The CDR3 nucleotides are TGTGCCTGGAGACAGGGGGCTGGAAACACCATATATTTT. Supplemented by reference TRBV30 and TRBJ1-3, the full variable domain reads SQTIHQWPATLVQPVGSPLSLECTVEGTSNPNLYWYRQAAGRGLQLLFYSVGIGQISSEVPQNLSASRPQDRQFILSSKKLLLSDSGFYLCAWRQGAGNTIYFGEGSWLTVV.

The CDR3 DNA reads as TGCAGCGTCCCTGGGAGGGATCAACCGGGACTAGCGGGAGGGGAGCTGTTTTTT. Translated: CSVPGRDQPGLAGGELFF. The chain combines TRBV29-1 with TRBJ2-2; 13 bases map to TRBD2. V was pared by 6 bases and J by 8 bases, with 18 bases of the junction left unmatched. Per the germline V gene, CDR1 is SQVTM and CDR2 is ANQGSEA. This CDR3 has 18 residues.

In DNA, the CDR3 is TGTGCCAGCAGCTTAGGGGGGGAAAAACTGTTTTTT. Translating it yields CASSLGGEKLFF. This chain uses TRBV7-8 with TRBJ1-4; tentative D call: TRBD1 (5 bases). V was pared by 1 base and J by 8 bases, with 5 bases between. Per the germline V gene, CDR1 is SGHVS and CDR2 is FQNEAQ. The CDR3 is 12 amino acids.

The chain carries TRBV5-4 and TRBJ2-1; no definite D call. V was clipped by 1 base and J by 7 bases, with 12 bases between them. In germline, CDR1 is SGHNT, CDR2 YYREEE (reference sequence). The CDR3 has 14 amino acids. The CDR3 sequence: CASSLRGGINEQFF. CDR3 in DNA: TGTGCCAGCAGCTTGAGAGGCGGAATTAATGAGCAGTTCTTC.

J is TRBJ1-1 and V is TRBV4-1; the D is unclear. This CDR3 spans 15 amino acids. Trimming took off 0 bases at V and 3 bases at J, with 11 bases between the two ends. The germline CDR1 and CDR2 sequences are MGHRA and YSYEKL. The DNA for the CDR3 is TGCGCCAGCAGCCAAGATGTTTGGGCAGACACTGAAGCTTTCTTT. It encodes CASSQDVWADTEAFF.

The chain couples TRBV19 to TRBJ2-3; D remains ambiguous. There are 14 residues in the CDR3. V was trimmed by 5 bases and J by 2 bases, leaving 11 bases between them. Germline lookup yields CDR1 LNHDA and CDR2 SQIVND (reference sequence). The CDR3 coding sequence is TGTGCCAGTAGTGTGGACCTGTCCACAGATACGCAGTATTTT. It is translated as CASSVDLSTDTQYF.